This is a list of T cell receptor beta chains from one sample in a study of OX40 agonist ivuxolimab in advanced cancers. The table came from immunoSEQ multiplex PCR; TCRdb's copy has only in-frame clones and leaves some out. This sample carries 55,000 or so clones, 86% of them seen once, and the ten largest clones take around 6.7%. The material sequenced was CD4+ or CD8+ T cells sorted from blood, taken in a trial of the OX40 agonist ivuxolimab. Source of these receptors: an adult with an advanced solid tumor such as melanoma, head and neck, liver or kidney cancer. Both conserved end residues are part of each CDR3. The size entry is marked missing in some rows and otherwise reads once, few, many or a size class.

clone_size j_call v_call cdr3_aa
- TRBJ2-3 TRBV6-1 CASRQGDTQYF
few TRBJ2-1 TRBV6-1 CASSGKQGLTYNEQFF
- TRBJ1-2 TRBV30 CAGTVPPAGRGYTF
- TRBJ2-3 TRBV18 CASSPLTHGADTQYF
- TRBJ1-6 TRBV19 CASSISQGLDSPLHF
- TRBJ2-1 TRBV9 CASSVVGENEQFF
- TRBJ2-7 TRBV4-2 CASSQEGRRTGGYEQYF
- TRBJ2-5 TRBV11-3 CASSLVSAGGKETQYF
once TRBJ2-3 TRBV11-2 CASSYRLATDTQYF
- TRBJ1-3 TRBV6-1 CASSEGRTWNTIYF
- TRBJ2-1 TRBV7-9 CASSLGSEQFF
- TRBJ2-5 TRBV30 CAWSVGPGQETQYF
- TRBJ2-7 TRBV5-1 CASSLSGGQGYEQYF
- TRBJ2-3 TRBV5-1 CASSFGGTDTQYF
- TRBJ2-3 TRBV7-9 CASSLGTSKSTDTQYF
- TRBJ1-2 TRBV2 CASRRTGTTVDGYTF
- TRBJ1-4 TRBV4-1 CASSLGLGATNEKLFF
- TRBJ1-5 TRBV5-8 CASSSAWGGNQPQHF
- TRBJ1-4 TRBV10-3 CAISDRGGRDEKLFF
- TRBJ1-2 TRBV27 CASRRGDGYGYTF
- TRBJ2-7 TRBV27 CASSSWTEGSYEQYF
- TRBJ1-2 TRBV19 CASSISAGPADTF
- TRBJ1-1 TRBV2 CASSADTEAFF
- TRBJ1-2 TRBV27 CASSLAGGLSYGYTF
- TRBJ1-4 TRBV6-5 CASSHDTGRELFF